These 8 T cell receptor beta chains share one sample of origin, sequenced in a study of identical twins. TCRdb reanalysed the 5' RACE reads using MiXCR and keeps one entry per CDR3 protein. The data show 250,000 to 300,000 distinct CDR3 sequences, with roughly 9.7% seen just once and 5.5% to 9% held by the top ten. These data also featured in a second study, about yellow fever vaccine responses in identical twins.

Sequencing was done on a sample of CD8+ T cells sorted from blood. The receptors shown here come from a woman under 30 in good health.

This clonotype was picked up many times. The chain carries TRBV28 and TRBJ2-7; D is ambiguous. The length of the CDR3 is 10 residues. The V gene's germline CDR1 is MDHEN and CDR2 SYDVKM. Trimming pared 2 bases from V and 7 bases from J, leaving 3 bases between. For the CDR3, the DNA is TGTGCCAGCAGTTTAGGGGAGCAGTACTTC. This translates into CASSLGEQYF. The full variable domain, rest sourced from reference TRBV28 and TRBJ2-7, is DVKVTQSSRYLVKRTGEKVFLECVQDMDHENMFWYRQDPGLGLRLIYFSYDVKMKEKGDIPEGYSVSREKKERFSLILESASTNQTSMYLCASSLGEQYFGPGTRLTVT.

This clonotype was observed a handful of times. The gene calls are TRBV9 and TRBJ2-3; no definite D call. The CDR3 runs 14 residues. Germline CDR1 and CDR2: SGDLS and YYNGEE. Trimming stripped 4 bases from V and 3 bases from J, with 12 bases between. CDR3 nucleotide sequence: TGTGCCAGCAGCTTTGGTCTAGAAACAGATACGCAGTATTTT. Translating it yields CASSFGLETDTQYF.

The chain links TRBV7-3 to TRBJ2-1, with a tentative D call TRBD1 (5 bases). Per the germline V gene, CDR1 is SGHTA and CDR2 is FQGTGA. V was clipped by 5 bases and J by 12 bases, with 17 bases between them. CDR3 length equals 13 residues. The CDR3 nucleotides read TGTGCCAGCAGCACAGGCCGTCTTTCTGGGCAGTTCTTC. Residues: CASSTGRLSGQFF.

This clonotype was found many times. The CDR3 here is CSARIGDRVTVYEQYF. The CDR3 nucleotides read TGCAGTGCTAGAATAGGTGACAGGGTAACAGTATACGAGCAGTACTTC. The chain employs TRBV20-1 and TRBJ2-7; the match to TRBD1 covers 7 bases. The CDR3 is made up of 16 amino acids. Germline CDR1 and CDR2: DFQATT and SNEGSKA (reference sequence). J lost 4 bases, V lost 2 bases, and 14 bases had no gene match.

This clonotype has a count of ten or more. The chain recombines TRBV7-9 with TRBJ2-1; D is unresolved. This CDR3 has 12 amino acids. The germline CDR1 and CDR2 sequences are SEHNR and FQNEAQ (reference sequence). Deletions cut 5 bases from V and 5 bases from J, with 7 bases between. CDR3 amino acids: CASSPHDNEQFF. The CDR3 DNA sequence: TGTGCCAGCAGCCCCCATGACAATGAGCAGTTCTTC.

Ten or more counts support this clonotype. The chain has TRBV4-3 and TRBJ2-7; no clear D gene. Trimming took 0 bases from V and 1 from J, leaving 10 bases between them. The length of the CDR3 is 15 residues. Germline CDR1 reads LGHNA; CDR2 reads YSLEER. CDR3 in DNA: TGCGCCAGCAGCCAAGAATGGCGAACGTCCTACGAGCAGTACTTC. Its protein product is CASSQEWRTSYEQYF.

This clonotype was observed at least ten times. This sequence joins TRBV10-2 and TRBJ2-1; D might be TRBD1 (7 bases). The CDR3 covers 14 residues. CDR1 and CDR2 (germline): WSHSY, SAAADI. V lost 2 bases to trimming and J lost 6 bases, with 11 bases between them. The CDR3 spells CASSEDREANEQFF. CDR3 nucleotide sequence: TGCGCCAGCAGTGAGGACAGGGAGGCCAATGAGCAGTTCTTC.

The chain is built from TRBV7-8 and TRBJ2-2, with TRBD1 as a possible D gene (5 bases). Deletions cut 5 bases from V and 10 bases from J, with 17 bases between. CDR1 and CDR2 from the germline V gene are SGHVS and FQNEAQ. The CDR3 is 14 residues long. CDR3 region: CASSILGAYPELFF. In DNA form, the CDR3 reads TGTGCCAGCAGCATCTTAGGGGCCTACCCGGAGCTGTTTTTT.